This note documents a single T cell receptor beta chain sequence. The antigen is not known. V was clipped by 5 bases and J by 6 bases; unmatched bases: 15. Germline V gene sequence: CDR1 SGHTA, CDR2 FQGTGA. The CDR3 has 17 residues. This sample stems from a study of T cell responses to AZD1222 COVID-19 vaccine. Study background: Second-dose schedules of about 4 or about 12 weeks were combined.

Findings of the study overall: In all cases, repertoires were sampled only after the peak T cell response. Recipients of AZD1222 seropositive at baseline numbered only 6 or 7.

Produced via immunoSEQ multiplex PCR; TCRdb's table is partial and in-frame only. The sample includes about 130,000 clones, roughly 90% of them seen just once. The V and J genes are TRBV7-3 and TRBJ2-2; TRBD1 matches 7 bases. This specimen was peripheral blood, taken on day 0 of AZD1222 vaccination. The TCR sequence derives from an adult in good health. The CDR3 protein is CASSPNLDTGVAGELFF. CDR3 DNA: TGTGCCAGCAGCCCAAATCTTGATACAGGGGTGGCCGGGGAGCTGTTTTTT.